A selection of T cell receptor beta chains follows, all from one sample in a study of blood T cell repertoires in COVID-19. The assay was immunoSEQ multiplex PCR, and TCRdb's table has in-frame clones only and misses some. Of 150,000 to 200,000 clones detected, 80% appear once; the ten largest clones hold around 5.9%. Source material: PBMCs or T cells enriched from blood (not recorded which). These receptors were collected from a man in his forties who had recovered from COVID-19. Both conserved end residues are part of each CDR3. A D gene is named only where the DNA matches it firmly. Clone size is given for some rows only: seen once, a few or many times, or a class if the clone is expanded.

D: .; V: TRBV18; J: TRBJ1-1; size: .; CDR3: CASSPLTAANTEAFF; DNA: TGTGCCAGCTCACCACTCACAGCCGCGAACACTGAAGCTTTCTTT
D: .; V: TRBV10-3; J: TRBJ1-4; size: .; CDR3: CAISERAQGEKLFF; DNA: TGTGCCATCAGTGAGAGGGCACAGGGAGAAAAACTGTTTTTT
D: TRBD1; V: TRBV2; J: TRBJ1-5; size: once; CDR3: CASTGQGWQPQHF; DNA: TGTGCCAGCACGGGACAGGGCTGGCAGCCCCAGCATTTT
D: TRBD1; V: TRBV2; J: TRBJ1-2; size: .; CDR3: CASRQGRDGYTF; DNA: TGTGCCAGCAGACAGGGGCGGGACGGCTACACCTTC
D: TRBD1; V: TRBV5-1; J: TRBJ1-2; size: .; CDR3: CASSLTGTAYGYTF; DNA: TGCGCCAGCAGCTTAACCGGGACAGCGTATGGCTACACCTTC
D: TRBD1; V: TRBV6-5; J: TRBJ1-1; size: .; CDR3: CACRQGENTEAFF; DNA: TGTGCCTGTCGACAGGGGGAGAACACTGAAGCTTTCTTT
D: TRBD2; V: TRBV2; J: TRBJ2-1; size: .; CDR3: CASSASGSTRVKQFF; DNA: TGTGCCAGCAGTGCTAGCGGGTCTACAAGGGTGAAGCAGTTCTTC
D: .; V: TRBV6-4; J: TRBJ2-1; size: many; CDR3: CASSPSSENEQFF; DNA: TGTGCCAGCAGTCCGTCGAGCGAAAATGAGCAGTTCTTC
D: .; V: TRBV5-1; J: TRBJ2-3; size: .; CDR3: CASSAGGTDTQYF; DNA: TGCGCCAGCAGCGCGGGTGGCACAGATACGCAGTATTTT
D: .; V: TRBV4-1; J: TRBJ1-4; size: many; CDR3: CASSRGAGLEKLFF; DNA: TGCGCCAGCAGCCGAGGGGCGGGGCTAGAAAAACTGTTTTTT
D: .; V: TRBV5-4; J: TRBJ1-2; size: .; CDR3: CASSARTVEDYGYTF; DNA: TGTGCCAGCAGCGCTAGGACAGTGGAGGACTATGGCTACACCTTC
D: .; V: TRBV10-1; J: TRBJ2-1; size: .; CDR3: CASSEANEQFF; DNA: TGCGCCAGCAGTGAGGCGAATGAGCAGTTCTTC
D: .; V: TRBV6-5; J: TRBJ1-6; size: .; CDR3: CASSYLQDSPLHF; DNA: TGTGCCAGCAGTTACCTGCAGGATTCACCCCTCCACTTT
D: .; V: TRBV7-8; J: TRBJ1-2; size: few; CDR3: CASSSQEQGVGGYTF; DNA: TGTGCCAGCAGCTCGCAAGAACAGGGAGTAGGGGGCTACACCTTC
D: .; V: TRBV27; J: TRBJ1-3; size: .; CDR3: CASSLEVGNTIYF; DNA: TGTGCCAGCAGTTTAGAGGTGGGAAACACCATATATTTT
D: .; V: TRBV9; J: TRBJ1-6; size: .; CDR3: CASSVGSSYNSPLHF; DNA: TGTGCCAGCAGCGTCGGGAGCTCCTATAATTCACCCCTCCACTTT
D: .; V: TRBV3-1/TRBV3-2; J: TRBJ2-6; size: few; CDR3: CASSSGSNVLTF; DNA: TGTGCCAGCAGCTCGGGGTCCAACGTCCTGACTTTC
D: .; V: TRBV7-9; J: TRBJ1-1; size: .; CDR3: CASSQQGYTEAFF; DNA: TGTGCCAGCAGTCAACAGGGATACACTGAAGCTTTCTTT
D: .; V: TRBV6-5; J: TRBJ1-2; size: .; CDR3: CASSYSSVRGNYGYTF; DNA: TGTGCCAGCAGTTACTCGAGTGTCCGGGGGAACTATGGCTACACCTTC
D: TRBD2; V: TRBV19; J: TRBJ2-3; size: .; CDR3: CASSMNAGGADTQYF; DNA: TGTGCCAGTAGTATGAATGCGGGGGGCGCAGATACGCAGTATTTT
D: .; V: TRBV18; J: TRBJ1-2; size: .; CDR3: CASSPDSGYGYTF; DNA: TGTGCCAGCTCACCCGACAGTGGCTATGGCTACACCTTC
D: TRBD2; V: TRBV19; J: TRBJ2-1; size: .; CDR3: CASTDPGGPANEQFF; DNA: TGTGCCAGTACCGACCCGGGGGGGCCAGCCAATGAGCAGTTCTTC